Each of the 11 T cell receptor beta chains below was sequenced from the same sample in a study of OX40 agonist ivuxolimab in advanced cancers. Here immunoSEQ multiplex PCR was the method, and the copy in TCRdb shows in-frame clones only, minus some. This sample has almost 85,000 clones, with roughly nine tenths found just once. The sample consisted of CD4+ or CD8+ T cells sorted from blood, taken in a trial of the OX40 agonist ivuxolimab. All receptors derive from an adult with an advanced solid tumor such as melanoma, head and neck, liver or kidney cancer.

This chain connects TRBV7-9 to TRBJ1-1; 7 bases are shared with TRBD1. The CDR3 covers 15 residues. Unmatched junction bases numbered 6, after V lost 4 bases and J lost 1 base. The germline CDR1 and CDR2 sequences are SEHNR and FQNEAQ (reference sequence). The CDR3 loop reads CASSSGQVSNTEAFF. DNA for the CDR3: TGTGCCAGCAGCTCAGGACAGGTTTCGAACACTGAAGCTTTCTTT.

The chain links TRBV6-5 to TRBJ1-2; no definite D call. Germline V gene data show CDR1 as MNHEY and CDR2 as SVGAGI. Trimming removed 7 bases from V and 2 bases from J, with 5 bases in between. This CDR3 comprises 11 residues. This chain's CDR3 is CASNGNYGYTF. In DNA, the CDR3 is TGTGCCAGCAACGGAAACTATGGCTACACCTTC.

This rearrangement joins TRBV5-4 to TRBJ1-4; 7 bases map to TRBD1. This CDR3 is 15 amino acids long. CDR1 is SGHNT and CDR2 is YYREEE in the germline V gene (reference sequence). V lost 4 bases, J lost 7 bases, and 10 bases stayed unmatched. CDR3 nucleotide sequence: TGTGCCAGCAGCCCGGGGGGCAGGGGGTTTGAAAAACTGTTTTTT. The encoded protein is CASSPGGRGFEKLFF.

The chain has TRBV7-3 and TRBJ2-3; 8 bases agree with TRBD1. CDR1 is SGHTA and CDR2 is FQGTGA in the germline V gene. This CDR3 has 15 amino acids. V gave up 5 bases and J gave up 1 base; unmatched junction bases: 5. CDR3: CASSADRVGTDTQYF. The DNA for the CDR3 is TGTGCCAGCAGCGCGGACAGGGTGGGCACAGATACGCAGTATTTT. The full variable domain, its missing parts supplied by reference TRBV7-3 and TRBJ2-3, is GAGVSQTPSNKVTEKGKYVELRCDPISGHTALYWYRQSLGQGPEFLIYFQGTGAADDSGLPNDRFFAVRPEGSVSTLKIQRTERGDSAVYLCASSADRVGTDTQYFGPGTRLTVL.

This chain uses TRBV9 with TRBJ1-2; D uncertain. V lost 5 bases, J lost 4 bases, and 21 bases lay in between. Germline values: CDR1 SGDLS, CDR2 YYNGEE. The CDR3 has 16 residues. The CDR3 reads CASRMTDPKGIYGYTF. Here the CDR3 DNA reads TGTGCCAGCAGGATGACGGACCCCAAAGGGATCTATGGCTACACCTTC.

The chain uses TRBV6-6 and TRBJ1-5; tentative D call: TRBD1 (5 bases). Trimming stripped 6 bases from V and 7 bases from J, with 10 bases between. This CDR3 has 12 amino acids. Germline V lookup: CDR1 MNHNY, CDR2 SVGAGI (reference sequence). The CDR3 sequence: CASSFGGQPQHF. The CDR3 coding sequence is TGTGCCAGCAGCTTCGGGGGGCAGCCCCAGCATTTT.

The chain recombines TRBV30 with TRBJ1-3; the D is unclear. Germline assignment: CDR1 GTSNPN and CDR2 SVGIG (reference sequence). Trimming took off 2 bases at V and 1 base at J, with 12 bases between the two ends. The CDR3 has 15 residues. The CDR3, as DNA: TGTGCCTGGAGTAAGAGGTCCTTATCTGGAAACACCATATATTTT. Encoded protein: CAWSKRSLSGNTIYF.

The V call is TRBV29-1, the J call TRBJ1-2; TRBD1 might be the D (6 bases). Germline loops: CDR1 SQVTM, CDR2 ANQGSEA. Trimming left V 5 bases short and J 7 bases short, with 20 bases between. This CDR3 has 14 amino acids. CDR3 amino acids: CSVLFLGARFGYTF. Written as DNA, the CDR3 is TGCAGCGTTTTGTTTTTGGGGGCTCGGTTTGGCTACACCTTC.

The V gene is TRBV28, the J gene TRBJ2-7; a possible D gene is TRBD2 (6 bases). The V gene lost 3 bases and the J gene lost 2 bases, with 14 bases spanning the gap. The CDR3 has 15 amino acids. Germline assignment: CDR1 MDHEN and CDR2 SYDVKM. CDR3 DNA: TGTGCCAGCAGTTTTGGAGGGGATGGCGCCTACGAGCAGTACTTC. As protein: CASSFGGDGAYEQYF.

In regard to this clone: Other DNA sequences within the sample encode an identical CDR3. The chain carries TRBV7-3 and TRBJ1-1; tentatively, D is TRBD1 (6 bases). Trimming left V 0 bases short and J 3 bases short, with 8 bases between. The CDR3 runs to 14 residues. CDR1 SGHTA and CDR2 FQGTGA come from the germline V gene. In DNA, the CDR3 is TGTGCCAGCAGCTTAACAGGGGGGGACACTGAAGCTTTCTTT. It yields the protein CASSLTGGDTEAFF. The variable domain in full, with the rest retrieved from reference TRBV7-3 and TRBJ1-1, is GAGVSQTPSNKVTEKGKYVELRCDPISGHTALYWYRQSLGQGPEFLIYFQGTGAADDSGLPNDRFFAVRPEGSVSTLKIQRTERGDSAVYLCASSLTGGDTEAFFGQGTRLTVV.

The chain combines TRBV7-9 with TRBJ1-2; 9 bases fit TRBD1. The CDR3 extends over 18 amino acids. Trimming cost V 5 bases and J 4 bases; bases outside gene matches: 17. CDR1 and CDR2 (germline): SEHNR, FQNEAQ (reference sequence). The CDR3 DNA reads TGTGCCAGCAGCACGAATTTTCCAGGGACAGGGATGAGCTATGGCTACACCTTC. This translates into CASSTNFPGTGMSYGYTF.